This TCR beta chain was identified in a study of blood T cell repertoires in COVID-19. Across the study: Samples taken during acute and convalescent COVID-19 were collected in the United States, Italy and Spain. Sample material is recorded as cDNA or gDNA derived from T cells, B-cell-depleted T cells, or PBMCs.

Trimming removed 1 base from V and 3 bases from J, with 22 bases in between. The germline V gene encodes CDR1 MGHRA and CDR2 YSYEKL. This CDR3 region has 19 residues. Original analysis: Reference gene primer amplification in the assay estimated nucleated cell counts. The data were produced by immunoSEQ multiplex PCR, yet TCRdb's version contains in-frame clones alone and is incomplete. The V and J calls and clone size were taken over from that table, and D and trimming were inferred from the DNA. This sample carries around 100,000 clones, around 87% of them seen once, and the ten largest clones take 7.4%.

The chain couples TRBV4-1 to TRBJ2-4, with a tentative D call TRBD2 (7 bases). The sequence came from a human donor with acute or convalescent COVID-19. The donor label of this sample is uncertain. Sequencing was performed on peripheral blood. The CDR3 is CASSQGGLPRGAGKNIQYF. The CDR3 DNA follows: TGCGCCAGCAGCCAAGGAGGCCTACCTCGGGGGGCCGGCAAAAACATTCAGTACTTC.